This T cell receptor beta chain was sequenced in a study of OX40 agonist ivuxolimab in advanced cancers. TCRdb's copy holds only in-frame clones and misses some; the assay was immunoSEQ multiplex PCR. The data hold tens of thousands of clones, with about 87% observed a single time. Notes on this clone: Antigen unknown.

The CDR3 sequence is 16 residues long. Germline-derived CDR1 and CDR2 are KGHSH and LQKENI. V dropped 6 bases and J dropped 5 bases, with 20 bases sitting between them. Study-wide findings and caveats: CD8+ T cells were the subset that, on average, had more expanded clones than CD4+.

This clonotype was obtained from an adult with an advanced solid tumor such as melanoma, head and neck, liver or kidney cancer. The V and J genes are TRBV18 and TRBJ2-1, with D hard to call. The sequences come from CD4+ or CD8+ T cells sorted from blood, collected in a trial of the OX40 agonist ivuxolimab. CDR3 sequence (DNA): TGTGCCAGCTCGTCTTCCCGACGGCTTTCTCACAATGAGCAGTTCTTC. Translation: CASSSSRRLSHNEQFF.